The sequence of this T cell receptor beta chain was determined in a study of naive and memory T cell subsets. Regarding the study as a whole: Over 95% of naive TCR sequences appeared only once, unlike memory subsets.

To note about this clonotype: Its antigen is currently unknown.

The CDR3 runs 15 residues. V lost 6 bases to trimming and J lost 12 bases, with 24 bases between them. Both TRBC1 and TRBC2 were covered by a beta constant-region primer of two equimolar oligonucleotides. Nested alpha and beta constant-region primers with the SP2 primer drove four PCR rounds on ligated cDNA. Using its own MiXCR run on the UMI-ligation and nested PCR reads, TCRdb lists one record per CDR3 protein. The sample has 120,000 or so distinct CDR3 sequences; over 30% are singletons. The chain links TRBV12-3 or TRBV12-4 to TRBJ2-1; the D is unclear. This TCR was sampled from a human donor in good health. Material for sequencing was central memory CD4+ T cells from blood. The CDR3 sequence: CASRHSTSRNDAQFF. In DNA, the CDR3 is TGTGCCAGCAGGCACAGCACGTCCCGGAATGATGCGCAGTTCTTC.